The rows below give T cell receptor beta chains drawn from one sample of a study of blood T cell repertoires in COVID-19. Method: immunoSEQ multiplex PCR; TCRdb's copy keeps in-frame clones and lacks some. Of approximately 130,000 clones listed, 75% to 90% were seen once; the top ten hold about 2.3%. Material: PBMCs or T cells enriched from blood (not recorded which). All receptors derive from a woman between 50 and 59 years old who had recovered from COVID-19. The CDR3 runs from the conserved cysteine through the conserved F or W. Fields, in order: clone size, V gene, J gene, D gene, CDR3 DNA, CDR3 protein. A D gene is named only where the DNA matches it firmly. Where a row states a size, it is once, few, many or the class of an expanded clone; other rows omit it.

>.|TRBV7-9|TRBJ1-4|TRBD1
TGTGCCAGCAGCCTCGGGACAGGGGAAGGTGAAAAACTGTTTTTT
CASSLGTGEGEKLFF
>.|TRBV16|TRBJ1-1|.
TGTGCCAGCAGCCAATCCAGGGTAGAAGCTTTCTTT
CASSQSRVEAFF
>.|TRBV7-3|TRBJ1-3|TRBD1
TGTGCCAGCAGCCAAAAGACAGGGATTATCTCTGGAAACACCATATATTTT
CASSQKTGIISGNTIYF
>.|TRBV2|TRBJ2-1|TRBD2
TGTGCCAGCTGTGAACTAGCGGGGGGGCCCGATGAGCAGTTCTTC
CASCELAGGPDEQFF
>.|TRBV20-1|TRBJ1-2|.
TGCAGTGCTAGTTCCGGCTATGGCTACACCTTC
CSASSGYGYTF
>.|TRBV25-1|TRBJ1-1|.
TGTGCCAGCAGTGCGACAGGTTGGAACACTGAAGCTTTCTTT
CASSATGWNTEAFF
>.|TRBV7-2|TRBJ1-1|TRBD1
TGTGCCAGCAGCTTAGTAGGACAGGGGAACACTGAAGCTTTCTTT
CASSLVGQGNTEAFF
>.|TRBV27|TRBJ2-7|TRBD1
TGTGCCAGCAGGGTTACGCAGGGGGCAGACGGTGGGCAGTACTTC
CASRVTQGADGGQYF
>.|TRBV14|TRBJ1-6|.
TGTGCCAGCAGCCACCTATCGTCGGGGAATAATTCACCCCTCCACTTT
CASSHLSSGNNSPLHF
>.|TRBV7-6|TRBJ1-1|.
TGTGCCAGCAGCTTTGAGGGCCTGGACACTGAAGCTTTCTTT
CASSFEGLDTEAFF
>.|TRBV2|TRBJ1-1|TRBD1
TGTGCCAGCAGTGAGAGACAGGGGACTGAAGCTTTCTTT
CASSERQGTEAFF
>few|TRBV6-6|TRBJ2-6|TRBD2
TGTGCCAGCAGTCACAAGAGGGGACTAGCGGCCCTCTCTGGGGCCAACGTCCTGACTTTC
CASSHKRGLAALSGANVLTF
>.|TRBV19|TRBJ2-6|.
TGTGCCAGTAACCCCTACTCTGGGGCCAACGTCCTGACTTTC
CASNPYSGANVLTF
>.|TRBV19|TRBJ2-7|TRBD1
TGTGCCAGTAGTGTAGGGGCCGGGACAGGGGGCTACGAGCAGTACTTC
CASSVGAGTGGYEQYF
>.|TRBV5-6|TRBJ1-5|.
TGTGCCAGCAGCTTGGCACCGATAGATCAGCCCCAGCATTTT
CASSLAPIDQPQHF
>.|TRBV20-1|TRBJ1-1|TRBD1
TGCAGTGCTAGAGCAGGGGGAGCTTTCTTT
CSARAGGAFF
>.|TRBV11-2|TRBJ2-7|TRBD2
TGTGCCAGCAGCCTAGCGGGGGGGTGGTCCTACGAGCAGTACTTC
CASSLAGGWSYEQYF
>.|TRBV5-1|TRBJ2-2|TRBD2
TGCGCCAGCAGCTTGGTCCCGGCGGGGGGGCTCGACACCGGGGAGCTGTTTTTT
CASSLVPAGGLDTGELFF
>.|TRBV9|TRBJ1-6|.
TGTGCCAGCAGCGTAGAATCCACAGGGCCACGGTCACCCCTCCACTTT
CASSVESTGPRSPLHF
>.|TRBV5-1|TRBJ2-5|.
TGCGCCAGCAGGCCATCAAATCAGGAGACCCAGTACTTC
CASRPSNQETQYF
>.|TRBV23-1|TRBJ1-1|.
TGCGCCAGCAGTCAAGTCCCCGGGTCTGTCAGAGCTTTCTTT
CASSQVPGSVRAFF
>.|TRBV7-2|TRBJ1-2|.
TGTGCCAGCAGCTTAGTTCGGAGGGTCGATGGCTACACCTTC
CASSLVRRVDGYTF
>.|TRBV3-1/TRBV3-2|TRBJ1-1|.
TGTGCCAGCAATTCGAGGAACATGAACACTGAAGCTTTCTTT
CASNSRNMNTEAFF
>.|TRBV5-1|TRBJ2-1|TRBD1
TGCGCCAGCAGCTTGAACAGGGGGATGGACAATGAGCAGTTCTTC
CASSLNRGMDNEQFF
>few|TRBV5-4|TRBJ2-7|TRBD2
TGTGCCAGCAGCGACATACTAGCGGGGGGGAACTACGAGCAGTACTTC
CASSDILAGGNYEQYF
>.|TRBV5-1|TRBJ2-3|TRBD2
TGCGCCAGCAGTCCCCTAGCGGGGGGGAAAACAGATACGCAGTATTTT
CASSPLAGGKTDTQYF
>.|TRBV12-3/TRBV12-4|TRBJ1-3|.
TGTGCCAGCAGCCTGAGCGCCACCATATATTTT
CASSLSATIYF
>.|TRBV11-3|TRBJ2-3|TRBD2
TGTGCCAGCAGCCAACCGGGACTAGCAACAGATACGCAGTATTTT
CASSQPGLATDTQYF
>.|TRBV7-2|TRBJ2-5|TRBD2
TGTGCCAGCAGCTTAGCTAGCGGGGGGGGCCAAGAGACCCAGTACTTC
CASSLASGGGQETQYF
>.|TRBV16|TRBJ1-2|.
TGTGCCAGCAGCCAACCTTCAGAAGATTATGGCTACACCTTC
CASSQPSEDYGYTF
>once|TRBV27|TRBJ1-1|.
TGTGCCAGCAGTTTAGCCAGGGTTGAAATGAACACTGAAGCTTTCTTT
CASSLARVEMNTEAFF
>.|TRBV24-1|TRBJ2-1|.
TGTGCCACCAGTGACCCATCTAGGAATGAGCAGTTCTTC
CATSDPSRNEQFF
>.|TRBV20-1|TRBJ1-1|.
TGCAGTGCTAGTTACACCGACACTGAAGCTTTCTTT
CSASYTDTEAFF
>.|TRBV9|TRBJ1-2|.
TGTGCCAGCAGCGTAGGGGCAGACTATGGCTACACCTTC
CASSVGADYGYTF
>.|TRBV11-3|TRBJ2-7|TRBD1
TGTGCCAGCAGCTCGACAGGGGGCCCTTACGAGCAGTACTTC
CASSSTGGPYEQYF
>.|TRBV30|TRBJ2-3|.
TGTGCCTCCCCCTTTGGCGGACTCACAGATACGCAGTATTTT
CASPFGGLTDTQYF
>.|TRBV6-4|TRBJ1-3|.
TGTGCCACGCCTAGACAGTGTCGCTCTGGAAACACCATATATTTT
CATPRQCRSGNTIYF
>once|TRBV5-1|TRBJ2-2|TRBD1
TGCGCCAGCAGCTTGACAGGGGGTAGGGCCGGGGAGCTGTTTTTT
CASSLTGGRAGELFF
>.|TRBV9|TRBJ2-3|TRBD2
TGTGCCAGCAGCGTAGGAGTCGGAGTAGCGGGGGACTATACGCAGTATTTT
CASSVGVGVAGDYTQYF
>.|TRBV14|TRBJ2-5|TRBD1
TGTGCCAGCAGCCTATGGACAGGGGAGGGCCAGTACTTC
CASSLWTGEGQYF
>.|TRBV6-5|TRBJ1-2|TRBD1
TGTGCCAGCAGTTACCGGGGGACAGCTAACTATGGCTACACCTTC
CASSYRGTANYGYTF
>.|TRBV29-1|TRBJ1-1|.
TGCAGCGTTGAAGTCATCACTGAAGCTTTCTTT
CSVEVITEAFF
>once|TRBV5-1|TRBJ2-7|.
TGCGCCAGCAGCTTGGGGCACGAGCAGTACTTC
CASSLGHEQYF